A single sample is the source of the 25 T cell receptor beta chains below, sequenced in a study of human T cells and chemical hapten exposure. TCRdb reprocessed the RACE reads with MiXCR, giving one entry per CDR3 protein. The repertoire holds more than 95,000 distinct CDR3 sequences, roughly an eighth seen once, with roughly 1.3% in the top ten. As for time point: patch test 1, 2 weeks after DPC sensitization. As for treatment: therapeutic diphenylcyclopropenone sensitization with weekly scalp DPC. Sequencing was performed on whole blood, taken in connection with sensitization to the hapten diphenylcyclopropenone (DPC). Receptor source: a woman aged 50 to 60 with alopecia areata. Some clones in this sample may be carry-over from other donors' samples.

Ten or more counts support this clonotype. DNA for the CDR3: TGTGCCAGCAGCCAACAGGGGCGGAACACTGAAGCTTTCTTT. It is translated as CASSQQGRNTEAFF. This chain uses TRBV12-3 or TRBV12-4 with TRBJ1-1; 7 nucleotides align to TRBD1. Trimming removed 6 bases from V and 1 base from J; junction bases left unmatched: 5. The CDR3 has 14 amino acids.

V is TRBV11-3 and J is TRBJ2-1; TRBD1 agrees at 7 bases. Germline V gene lookup returns CDR1 SGHNT and CDR2 YENEEA. This CDR3 has 13 amino acids. Unmatched junction bases numbered 3, after V lost 4 bases and J lost 6 bases. CDR3: CASSSTGINEQFF. The DNA of the CDR3 is TGTGCCAGCAGCTCGACAGGGATCAATGAGCAGTTCTTC.

The rearrangement uses TRBV6-2 or TRBV6-3 and TRBJ2-3; D remains unclear. Trimming pared 2 bases from V and 0 bases from J, leaving 9 bases between. Germline CDR1 is MNHEY and CDR2 is SVGEGT. This CDR3 is built from 15 residues. The CDR3 region has the DNA TGTGCCAGCAGTTACACCGACTCTAGCACAGATACGCAGTATTTT. Translated, it gives CASSYTDSSTDTQYF.

The V call is TRBV19, the J call TRBJ2-6; D is undetermined. Looked up from germline, CDR1 is LNHDA and CDR2 is SQIVND (reference sequence). The V end lost 3 bases, the J end lost 0 bases, and 6 bases lay between the germline ends. The CDR3 is made up of 15 amino acids. CDR3 region: CASSISSSGANVLTF. In DNA, the CDR3 is TGTGCCAGTAGTATTAGTTCCTCTGGGGCCAACGTCCTGACTTTC.

In its sample, this clonotype was seen a few times. V and J are TRBV7-6 and TRBJ2-7; D may correspond to TRBD1 or TRBD2 (5 bases each). The V end was cut by 5 bases, the J end by 4 bases, with 12 bases between. Germline V gene data show CDR1 as SGHVS and CDR2 as FNYEAQ. CDR3 length: 13 amino acids. CDR3: CASSEGPRYEQYF. CDR3 sequence (DNA): TGTGCCAGCAGCGAGGGACCGCGATACGAGCAGTACTTC.

This clonotype was seen more than once but under ten times. V usage is TRBV28 and J usage is TRBJ1-5, with unresolved D. V lost 3 bases and J lost 1, with 13 bases in between. The germline CDR1 and CDR2 sequences are MDHEN and SYDVKM. The CDR3 spans 16 residues. The CDR3 protein is CASSFEGRKSNQPQHF. The DNA of the CDR3 is TGTGCCAGCAGTTTTGAGGGCAGGAAGAGCAATCAGCCCCAGCATTTT.

Concerning this clonotype itself: Possible read error: a much larger clone is one base away. The chain links TRBV6-5 to TRBJ1-3; perhaps TRBD1 as D (5 bases). The length of the CDR3 is 15 residues. The V end lost 5 bases, the J end lost 1 base, and 12 bases lay between the germline ends. CDR1 is MNHEY, CDR2 SVGAGI, per germline. The CDR3 protein is CASSDKGFSGNTIYF. In nucleotides, the CDR3 is TGTGCCAGCAGTGACAAGGGGTTTTCTGGAAACACCATATATTTT.

This clonotype was picked up many times. The CDR3 protein is CASSQEHGGLAFQETQYF. In DNA, the CDR3 is TGTGCCAGCAGCCAAGAACATGGAGGACTAGCGTTCCAAGAGACCCAGTACTTC. The chain employs TRBV3-1 and TRBJ2-5; TRBD2 matches 9 bases. V dropped 0 bases and J dropped 1; count of bases not matched to a gene: 9. The CDR3 consists of 18 residues. From germline, CDR1 is LGHDT and CDR2 YNNKEL (reference sequence).

The V and J genes are TRBV29-1 and TRBJ1-1, with D unresolved. The CDR3 length is 14 residues. From germline, CDR1 is SQVTM and CDR2 ANQGSEA. Trimming cost V 7 bases and J 1 base, with 16 bases left between them. For the CDR3, the DNA is TGCAGCGCCGCAGAGGTGGCAGGGAACACTGAAGCTTTCTTT. Translated, it gives CSAAEVAGNTEAFF.

This clonotype was seen many times. CDR3 in DNA: TGTGCCAGCGCCGTACAGGGCTGGGGTGATGGCTACACCTTC. Encoded protein: CASAVQGWGDGYTF. The chain links TRBV19 to TRBJ1-2, with D maybe TRBD1 (6 bases). Germline V CDR1 and CDR2: LNHDA, SQIVND (reference sequence). The CDR3 covers 14 residues. V lost 9 bases and J lost 6, with 20 bases in between.

The table lists this clonotype with a few counts. This sequence joins TRBV11-2 and TRBJ2-1; D is undetermined. CDR1 is SGHAT and CDR2 is FQNNGV in the germline V gene. CDR3 length equals 16 residues. Trimming cost V 5 bases and J 1 base, with 15 bases left between them. The CDR3 DNA is TGTGCCAGCAGCCCCTACTCTTCCGCGTCCTACAATGAGCAGTTCTTC. Its protein is CASSPYSSASYNEQFF.

This clonotype was detected ten times or more. The gene calls are TRBV7-9 and TRBJ1-4; D call uncertain. Deletions cut 0 bases from V and 8 bases from J, with 13 bases between. The length of the CDR3 is 15 residues. Germline V gene lookup returns CDR1 SEHNR and CDR2 FQNEAQ (reference sequence). CDR3 residues: CASSLADGREEKLFF. Here the CDR3 DNA reads TGTGCCAGCAGCTTAGCGGATGGAAGGGAGGAAAAACTGTTTTTT.

This chain uses TRBV7-2 with TRBJ1-3; D gene ambiguous. From germline, CDR1 is SGHTA and CDR2 FQGNSA. The CDR3 has 15 amino acids. Trimming cost V 1 base and J 0 bases, with 7 bases left between them. In DNA, the CDR3 is TGTGCCAGCAGCTTAGTCGGGGACTCTGGAAACACCATATATTTT. Amino acids: CASSLVGDSGNTIYF. The complete variable domain, with remaining parts taken from reference TRBV7-2 and TRBJ1-3, reads GAGVSQSPSNKVTEKGKDVELRCDPISGHTALYWYRQSLGQGLEFLIYFQGNSAPDKSGLPSDRFSAERTGGSVSTLTIQRTQQEDSAVYLCASSLVGDSGNTIYFGEGSWLTVV.

This chain joins TRBV21-1 and TRBJ2-2; the DNA was not compared with TRBD1, the D call given in the table. TRBV21-1 constitutes a pseudogene. This CDR3 is built from 21 residues. This CDR3 reads CASSKTDLSTGGTFSTGELFF. The CDR3 DNA reads as TGTGCCAGCAGCAAGACCGACCTCTCGACAGGGGGCACCTTTAGCACCGGGGAGCTGTTTTTT.

Ten or more counts support this clonotype. The rearrangement links TRBV6-5 to TRBJ2-5; D ambiguous. V shed 0 bases and J shed 5 bases, with 13 bases lying between them. Germline V lookup: CDR1 MNHEY, CDR2 SVGAGI. The CDR3 is made up of 15 amino acids. In DNA form, the CDR3 reads TGTGCCAGCAGTTACTCGAACCGGGCTTGGGAGACCCAGTACTTC. This translates into CASSYSNRAWETQYF.

This clonotype was counted a few times. This chain uses TRBV6-2 or TRBV6-3 with TRBJ2-1; possibly TRBD1 for D (6 bases). The CDR3 runs 16 residues. Trimming took off 2 bases at V and 8 bases at J, with 19 bases between the two ends. Germline values: CDR1 MNHEY, CDR2 SVGEGT. The CDR3 loop reads CASSYLGHLPGDEQFF. The CDR3, as DNA: TGTGCCAGCAGTTACCTGGGACACCTCCCCGGGGATGAGCAGTTCTTC.

This clonotype was seen ten or more times. This rearrangement joins TRBV7-2 to TRBJ2-7, with 8 bases identical to TRBD1. V was pared by 2 bases and J by 3 bases, with 3 bases of the junction left unmatched. The CDR3 runs 14 residues. Germline loops: CDR1 SGHTA, CDR2 FQGNSA. The CDR3 protein is CASSLQQGDYEQYF. DNA for the CDR3: TGTGCCAGCAGCTTACAACAGGGGGACTACGAGCAGTACTTC.

There are many counts of this clonotype. The J gene is TRBJ1-1, the V gene TRBV5-6; no reliable D call. The CDR3 loop spans 13 amino acids. CDR1 and CDR2 from the germline V gene are SGHDT and YYEEEE. V was cut by 7 bases and J by 2 bases, with 12 bases left in between. CDR3 sequence: CASLRRLNTEAFF. The CDR3 coding sequence is TGTGCCAGCTTACGTAGGCTTAACACTGAAGCTTTCTTT.

This clonotype has only a few counts. J is TRBJ2-1 and V is TRBV7-9, with D unclear. The V gene's germline CDR1 is SEHNR and CDR2 FQNEAQ (reference sequence). V was cut by 5 bases and J by 5 bases, with 7 bases left in between. The CDR3 runs to 12 residues. CDR3 sequence: CASSPVHNEQFF. The CDR3 bases are TGTGCCAGCAGCCCAGTCCACAATGAGCAGTTCTTC.

In its sample, this clonotype was seen many times. The chain combines TRBV6-5 with TRBJ2-7; 11 bases line up with TRBD1. The ends lost 5 bases at V and 2 bases at J; junction bases unmatched: 8. Per the germline V gene, CDR1 is MNHEY and CDR2 is SVGAGI. The CDR3 totals 16 residues. CDR3 sequence: CASSKDRGLVAYEQYF. The CDR3 nucleotides are TGTGCCAGCAGTAAGGACAGGGGGCTGGTTGCCTACGAGCAGTACTTC.

The chain uses TRBV18 and TRBJ1-5; D is uncertain. CDR1 KGHSH and CDR2 LQKENI come from the germline V gene. The CDR3 runs to 13 residues. The germline V and J ends were trimmed by 3 bases and 0 bases, with 3 bases remaining between them. The DNA for the CDR3 is TGTGCCAGCTCACCTAATAGCAATCAGCCCCAGCATTTT. It specifies CASSPNSNQPQHF.

The sample holds many counts of this clonotype. The V and J genes are TRBV11-3 and TRBJ2-1; D might be TRBD2 (6 bases). Looked up from germline, CDR1 is SGHNT and CDR2 is YENEEA. The V gene lost 5 bases and the J gene lost 7 bases, with 21 bases spanning the gap. This CDR3 region has 16 residues. DNA of the CDR3: TGTGCCAGCAGCAAGGGACTCGCGGTACCCCTGAATGAGCAGTTCTTC. This translates into CASSKGLAVPLNEQFF.

V and J are TRBV10-1 and TRBJ1-1; TRBD1 might be the D (5 bases). Germline V CDR1 and CDR2: WNHNN, SYGVQD (reference sequence). Trimming stripped 0 bases from V and 0 bases from J, with 11 bases between. CDR3 size: 16 residues. In DNA, the CDR3 is TGCGCCAGCAGTGAGTCAGAGGGGCGGCTGAACACTGAAGCTTTCTTT. Its protein is CASSESEGRLNTEAFF.

This clonotype was counted ten times or more. V and J are TRBV6-6 and TRBJ2-4; either TRBD1 or TRBD2 may supply D (6 bases each). Germline V gives CDR1 MNHNY, CDR2 SVGAGI (reference sequence). Trimming cost V 7 bases and J 4 bases, with 14 bases left between them. This CDR3 is built from 14 residues. Here the CDR3 reads CASTLSGAKNIQYF. The CDR3 region has the DNA TGTGCCAGCACCCTATCGGGGGCTAAAAACATTCAGTACTTC.

This clonotype has at least ten counts. At one end, the junction sequence differs from germline, possibly due to a read error. The chain uses TRBV7-2 and TRBJ2-3, with D tentatively TRBD2 (5 bases). The length of the CDR3 is 12 residues. The V gene's germline CDR1 is SGHTA and CDR2 FQGNSA. CDR3 region: CASSSGVPPERF. The CDR3 nucleotides are TGTGCCAGCAGCTCCGGGGTCCCTCCGGAGCGTTTT.